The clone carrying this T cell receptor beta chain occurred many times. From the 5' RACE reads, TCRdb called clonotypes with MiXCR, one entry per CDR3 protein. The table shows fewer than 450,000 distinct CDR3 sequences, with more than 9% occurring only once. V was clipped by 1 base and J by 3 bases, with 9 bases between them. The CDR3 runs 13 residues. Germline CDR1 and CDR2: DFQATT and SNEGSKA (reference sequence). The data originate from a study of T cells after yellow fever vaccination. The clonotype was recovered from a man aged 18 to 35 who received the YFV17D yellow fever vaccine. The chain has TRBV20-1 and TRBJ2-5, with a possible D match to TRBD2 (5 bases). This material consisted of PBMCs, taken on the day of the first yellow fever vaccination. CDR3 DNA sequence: TGCAGTGCTAGAGCACTAGTCAAAGAGACCCAGTACTTC. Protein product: CSARALVKETQYF.